The following is a T cell receptor (beta chain) sequence with its context. Its cognate antigen is unknown. The data were obtained in a study of shared clonotypes between healthy human individuals. Study-level results: Shared clonotypes across all four donors exceeded non-shared ones in generation probability. A few donors shared roughly 5% of their naive CD4 clonotypes.

Germline CDR1 and CDR2: MDHEN and SYDVKM. The V gene lost 5 bases and the J gene lost 6 bases, with 23 bases spanning the gap. CDR3 size: 17 residues. It was roughly 200 ng DNA, about 30,000 T cell genomes, that sorted-subset replicate PCRs used. Authors' methods: ImmunoSEQ output lacked quality scores and full-length reads, limiting matched filtering. The protocol was immunoSEQ multiplex PCR, while the TCRdb copy is restricted to in-frame clones and leaves out a portion. That table supplies the V and J calls and clone size; D and trimming were determined from the DNA. This table holds 2 million to 3 million clones, over 85% found once.

The sequencing input was naive CD4+ T cells from PBMCs. Subset denoted: CD45RA+ positively selected. The V call is TRBV28, the J call TRBJ1-5; D unresolved. The receptor was isolated from a man younger than 30 in good health. Some clones in this sample may be carry-over from other donors' samples. The CDR3 is CASSLPRRGSQPQPQHF. Written as DNA, the CDR3 is TGTGCCAGCAGTCTACCCCGTCGCGGGAGCCAACCTCAGCCCCAGCATTTT.